This TCR beta chain was identified during a study of blood T cell repertoires in COVID-19 (dated by TCRdb to about 2020). Some background on the complete study: The collaborator samples originated in the United States, Italy and Spain and spanned the acute and convalescent phases of COVID-19. The repertoires were released in a freely available public database intended as a resource for research on the immune response to SARS-CoV-2. The dataset comprised deeply sampled blood TCRbeta repertoires from subjects exposed to, actively infected with, or recovered from COVID-19. The prospective study material was composed of cDNA or gDNA derived from T cells, B-cell-depleted T cells, or PBMCs. A de-identified subject ID, COVID-19 status, age in years and sex were almost always included in the sample metadata. Where available, HLA class I and class II types were taken from metadata supplied by the sample provider and were not determined by assay-based typing. The samples were drawn from the first 160 participants of the ongoing ImmuneRACE study and from over a thousand subjects provided by 6 global collaborators. On the study overall, not on this receptor specifically: The amount of clinical and demographic metadata varied by source and participant and was provided uncurated.

Whole blood was collected in K2EDTA tubes by collaborating institutions according to the institutions' own protocols. For TCRbeta analysis, collaborators shipped samples as frozen whole blood, isolated PBMCs, or DNA extracted from either of those sample types. The CDR3, cysteine through valine, is 13 amino acids long. CDR3 DNA is the only sequence kept; it has 39 bases, read in frame from the first base. Trimming takes 6 bases from V and 0 bases from J, and the germline ends sit 9 bases apart. TCRbeta CDR3 regions were amplified from genomic DNA by means of the immunoSEQ Assay, a bias-controlled multiplex PCR. Per the authors' processing: The number of nucleated cells in each sample was estimated by amplification of reference gene primers within the assay. To quantify the absolute abundance of each unique TCRbeta CDR3 rearrangement, sequence reads were collapsed and filtered. For each sample, productive Simpson clonality was calculated as the square root of Simpson's diversity index over productive rearrangements. Here the immuneACCESS table is served through TCRdb, limited to in-frame sequences with V and J called. Missing clones are a known gap in these copies; in checked studies unresolved V genes cover under half, and the rest lacks a known reason. The V and J calls and clone size are taken from that table; D and trimming were inferred from the DNA. For this sample there are under 200,000 clones; 90% appear just once. The top ten constitute nearly 0.55% of the sample.

In regard to this clone: Its antigen is currently not known. The record has no base qualities; no much larger clone is one base away.

The specimen sequenced was peripheral blood. This sequence originates from a man aged 50 or older with acute or convalescent COVID-19. Recombination linked TRBV6-7 to TRBJ2-7, with the D segment identity uncertain. TRBV6-7 is an ORF, and what it does is uncertain. The bases are TGTGCCAGCAGAAACGGGTTCTCCTACGAGCAGTACGTC. Its protein product is CASRNGFSYEQYV.